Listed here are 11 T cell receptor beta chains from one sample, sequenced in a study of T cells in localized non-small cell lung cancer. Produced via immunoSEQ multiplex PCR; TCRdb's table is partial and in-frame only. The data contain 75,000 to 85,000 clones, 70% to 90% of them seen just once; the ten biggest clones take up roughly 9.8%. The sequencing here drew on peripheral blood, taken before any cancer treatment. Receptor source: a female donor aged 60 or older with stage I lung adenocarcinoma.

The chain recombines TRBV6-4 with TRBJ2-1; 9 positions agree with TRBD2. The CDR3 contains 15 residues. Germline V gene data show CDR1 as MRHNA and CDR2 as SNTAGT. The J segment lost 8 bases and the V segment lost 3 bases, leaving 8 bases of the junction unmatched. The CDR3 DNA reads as TGTGCCAGCAGTGATTCTTTAGCGGGAGAGGATGAGCAGTTCTTC. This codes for CASSDSLAGEDEQFF.

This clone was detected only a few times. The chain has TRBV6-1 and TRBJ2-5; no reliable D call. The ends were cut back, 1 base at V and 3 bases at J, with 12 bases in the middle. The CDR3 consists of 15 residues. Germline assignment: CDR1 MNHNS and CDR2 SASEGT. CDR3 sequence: CASSEGWARKETQYF. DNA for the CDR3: TGTGCCAGCAGTGAAGGGTGGGCACGCAAAGAGACCCAGTACTTC.

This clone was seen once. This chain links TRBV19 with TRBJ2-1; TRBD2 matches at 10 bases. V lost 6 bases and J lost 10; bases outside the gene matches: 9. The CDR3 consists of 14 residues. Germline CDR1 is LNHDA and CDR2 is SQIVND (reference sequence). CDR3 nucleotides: TGTGCCAGTAGACTAGCGGGGCCCGGGGCCGAGCAGTTCTTC. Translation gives CASRLAGPGAEQFF.

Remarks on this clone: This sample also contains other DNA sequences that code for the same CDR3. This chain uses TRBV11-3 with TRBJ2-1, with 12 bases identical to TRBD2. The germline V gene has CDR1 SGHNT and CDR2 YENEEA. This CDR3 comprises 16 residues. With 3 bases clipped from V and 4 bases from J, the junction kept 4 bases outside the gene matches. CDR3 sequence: CASSLGLAGGYNEQFF. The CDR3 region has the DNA TGTGCCAGCAGCTTGGGTCTAGCGGGGGGGTACAATGAGCAGTTCTTC. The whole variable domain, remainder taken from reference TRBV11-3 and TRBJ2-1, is EAGVVQSPRYKIIEKKQPVAFWCNPISGHNTLYWYLQNLGQGPELLIRYENEEAVDDSQLPKDRFSAERLKGVDSTLKIQPAELGDSAVYLCASSLGLAGGYNEQFFGPGTRLTVL.

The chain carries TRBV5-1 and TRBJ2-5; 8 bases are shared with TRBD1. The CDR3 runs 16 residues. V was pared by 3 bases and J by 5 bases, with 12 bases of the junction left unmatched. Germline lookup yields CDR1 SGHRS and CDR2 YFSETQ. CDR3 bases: TGCGCCAGCAGCTCGGCAGGGTTGACAGGGGTGGAGACCCAGTACTTC. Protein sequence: CASSSAGLTGVETQYF.

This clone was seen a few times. This chain's CDR3 is CASSTPGGLNSPLHF. The CDR3 DNA follows: TGTGCCAGTAGTACCCCGGGAGGCCTTAATTCACCCCTCCACTTT. V usage is TRBV19 and J usage is TRBJ1-6; no clear D gene. V lost 4 bases, J lost 6 bases, and 13 bases lay in between. Per germline, CDR1 LNHDA and CDR2 SQIVND (reference sequence). CDR3 size: 15 residues.

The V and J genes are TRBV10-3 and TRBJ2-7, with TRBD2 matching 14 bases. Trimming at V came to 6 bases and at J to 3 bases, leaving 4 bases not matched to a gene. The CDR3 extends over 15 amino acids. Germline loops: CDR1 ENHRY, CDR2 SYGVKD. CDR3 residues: CAISEGLAGVYEQYF. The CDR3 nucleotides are TGTGCCATCAGCGAGGGACTAGCGGGAGTCTACGAGCAGTACTTC.

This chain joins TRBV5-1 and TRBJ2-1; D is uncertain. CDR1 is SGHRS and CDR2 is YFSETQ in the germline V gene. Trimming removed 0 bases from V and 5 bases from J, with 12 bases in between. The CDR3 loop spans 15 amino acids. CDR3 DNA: TGCGCCAGCAGCTTGGCCTCAGAGGCTCACAATGAGCAGTTCTTC. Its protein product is CASSLASEAHNEQFF.

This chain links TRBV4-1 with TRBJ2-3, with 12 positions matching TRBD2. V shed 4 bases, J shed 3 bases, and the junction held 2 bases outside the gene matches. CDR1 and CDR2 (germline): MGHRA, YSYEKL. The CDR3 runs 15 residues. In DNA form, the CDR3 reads TGCGCCAGCAGCCGCACTAGCGGGGGGACAGATACGCAGTATTTT. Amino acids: CASSRTSGGTDTQYF.

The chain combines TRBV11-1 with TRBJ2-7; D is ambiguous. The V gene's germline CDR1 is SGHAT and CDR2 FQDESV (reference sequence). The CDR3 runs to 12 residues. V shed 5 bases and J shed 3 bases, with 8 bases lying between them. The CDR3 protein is CASSHSGYEQYF. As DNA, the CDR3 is TGTGCCAGCAGCCACTCGGGCTACGAGCAGTACTTC.

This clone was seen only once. The CDR3 is CASSRATTSGRSTDTQYF. In DNA, the CDR3 is TGTGCCAGCTCGCGTGCGACTACTAGCGGGAGAAGCACAGATACGCAGTATTTT. The chain carries TRBV18 and TRBJ2-3, with 11 bases fitting TRBD2. Trimming took 6 bases from V and 0 from J; bases not matched to a gene: 11. Germline V CDR1 and CDR2: KGHSH, LQKENI. The CDR3 sequence is 18 residues long.